These T cell receptor beta chains were read from a single sample in a study of cytomegalovirus exposure and HLA in healthy donors. Here immunoSEQ multiplex PCR was the method, and the copy in TCRdb shows in-frame clones only, minus some. The repertoire holds a few hundred thousand clones, with 70% to 80% as singletons. The sequenced sample was PBMCs. These receptors came from a middle-aged man in good health and CMV-seronegative. Both conserved end residues are part of each CDR3. The order of the fields is J gene, V gene, clone size, D gene, CDR3 DNA, CDR3 protein. A D gene is named only where the DNA matches it firmly. Size is omitted from some rows. Given values are once, few, many or a class for expanded clones.

TRBJ1-5	TRBV5-5	NA	TRBD1	TGTGCCAGCAGCTTACTGGGACAGAGCAATCAGCCCCAGCATTTT	CASSLLGQSNQPQHF
TRBJ2-1	TRBV2	NA	TRBD2	TGTGCCAGCAGAGTCGCCGGGACTAGAAATGAGCAGTTCTTC	CASRVAGTRNEQFF
TRBJ2-1	TRBV9	NA	NA	TGTGCCAGCAGCCCGTGGGGCCGGACTGAGCAGTTCTTC	CASSPWGRTEQFF
TRBJ2-1	TRBV4-1	NA	NA	TGCGCCAGCAGCCAAGATCAGATTCCTAGCTCCTACAATGAGCAGTTCTTC	CASSQDQIPSSYNEQFF
TRBJ1-1	TRBV7-8	NA	NA	TGTGCCAGCAGCCCGGACTCGACACTTGAAGCTTTCTTT	CASSPDSTLEAFF
TRBJ2-7	TRBV7-9	NA	TRBD2	TGTGCCGCGGGGAGGGACTCCTACGAGCAGTACTTC	CAAGRDSYEQYF
TRBJ1-2	TRBV2	NA	NA	TGTGCCAGCAGTGAAGTTGCTGATGTGGGCCAAACATGCTGGTACACCTTC	CASSEVADVGQTCWYTF
TRBJ2-7	TRBV9	once	NA	TGTGCCAGCAGCCCCCCGAGGGGGGGAAAATACGAGCAGTACTTC	CASSPPRGGKYEQYF
TRBJ1-1	TRBV19	few	TRBD1	TGTGCCAGCGAAACAGGGGGCGCAGGGAACACTGAAGCTTTCTTT	CASETGGAGNTEAFF
TRBJ2-2	TRBV4-2	NA	NA	TGTGCCAGCAGTTTCGTCTGGACAGCGAACACCGGGGAGCTGTTTTTT	CASSFVWTANTGELFF
TRBJ2-7	TRBV11-3	NA	NA	TGTGCCAGCAGCTTAGGAGGTCCCTACGAGCAGTACTTC	CASSLGGPYEQYF
TRBJ1-1	TRBV7-2	few	TRBD1	TGTGCCAGCAGCACTACAGGGGGAGTAGCTGAAGCTTTCTTT	CASSTTGGVAEAFF